This TCR beta chain originates from a study of blood T cell repertoires in COVID-19. A single count supports this clone. The CDR3 totals 16 residues. CDR1 and CDR2 (germline): MNHEY, SVGAGI. V lost 4 bases to trimming and J lost 4 bases, with 19 bases between them. Sequenced by immunoSEQ multiplex PCR; TCRdb stores in-frame clones only, minus some. This repertoire shows about 300,000 clones, roughly 89% found once; its top ten account for approximately 2%. This sequence originates from a woman in her twenties or thirties with COVID-19, enrolled during active disease. V gene TRBV6-5 combines with J gene TRBJ2-5, with a weak D call TRBD2 (6 bases). The sequenced sample was peripheral blood. CDR3 DNA sequence: TGTGCCAGCAGTTTGTCGGGTGCGGACTACTTAGAGACCCAGTACTTC. Protein product: CASSLSGADYLETQYF.